The TCR beta chain described here comes from a study of cytomegalovirus exposure and HLA in healthy donors. Whole-study results and caveats: Later findings reportedly placed an Asian-associated ancestry cluster below the roughly 700-donor mean for N-insertions. Highly shared sequence variants in one cluster were likely a sequencing artifact. In a later analysis, TCR beta V- and J-gene trimming showed a link to a missense DCLRE1C variant. Data from an earlier analysis indicated that most TCR beta V segments were productive either about 87% or about 30% of the time.

Primers included in the PCR were 60 Vbeta and 13 Jbeta primers. Produced via immunoSEQ multiplex PCR; TCRdb's table is partial and in-frame only. The table lists over 130,000 clones, about 66% of them singletons. The germline CDR1 and CDR2 sequences are SGHRS and YFSETQ. Trimming cost V 7 bases and J 5 bases; bases outside gene matches: 10. CDR3 length: 14 amino acids. Note on this clone: Its antigen is unidentified.

The source is a male donor in good health and CMV-seronegative. This sequence joins TRBV5-1 and TRBJ2-3, with 7 bases that match TRBD2. The material sequenced was PBMCs. CDR3 coding DNA: TGCGCCAGCGGGGGGGGTAGCCTGGAAGATACGCAGTATTTT. Translated: CASGGGSLEDTQYF. Combining the CDR3 with reference TRBV5-1 and TRBJ2-3 gives the whole variable domain KAGVTQTPRYLIKTRGQQVTLSCSPISGHRSVSWYQQTPGQGLQFLFEYFSETQRNKGNFPGRFSGRQFSNSRSEMNVSTLELGDSALYLCASGGGSLEDTQYFGPGTRLTVL.